The present entry profiles one T cell receptor (beta chain) with its context. The data are from a study of blood T cell repertoires in COVID-19. Clones were sequenced by immunoSEQ multiplex PCR, and TCRdb holds only the in-frame ones, with some missing. The data contain approximately 440,000 clones, 80% to 95% of them singletons. The V end lost 4 bases, the J end lost 1 base, and 10 bases lay between the germline ends. CDR3 length: 14 residues. CDR1 is SGHTA and CDR2 is FQGTGA in the germline V gene. This chain connects TRBV7-3 to TRBJ1-1; D remains ambiguous. The receptor was derived from a young man who had recovered from COVID-19. The sequenced sample consisted of PBMCs or T cells enriched from blood (not recorded which). CDR3 residues: CASSSRPGNTEAFF. As DNA, the CDR3 is TGTGCCAGCAGCTCCCGACCGGGGAACACTGAAGCTTTCTTT.